This T cell receptor (beta chain) was obtained from a study of a mutant IDH1 vaccine in newly diagnosed glioma (dated by TCRdb to the early 2020s). Background for the entire study: Of the roughly 34 treated patients, approximately 62% were male and approximately 38% were female, and the mean age was around 40 years. Before enrollment, most patients had been given radiochemotherapy with temozolomide as standard therapy, while the rest had received either radiotherapy alone or temozolomide alone. Peripheral blood was drawn at six visits: V03 (baseline), V05, V07, V10, V12 and V13. Longitudinal TCRB deep sequencing was performed for around 23 treated patients wherever samples were available for exploratory analyses.

What this sample's time point label stands for: baseline, week 1 (first vaccination visit). Interpreted using the paper, the treatment or condition label stands for: pre-vaccination baseline after standard-of-care therapy. Newly diagnosed WHO grade 3 or 4 IDH1-mutant astrocytomas showing loss of nuclear ATRX were present in the donors. The samples were drawn from NOA16, a multicentre, single-arm, open-label phase I trial in Germany that tested a mutant IDH1 peptide vaccine in humans for the first time. Visit V03 blood draws served as the baseline sample for immunogenicity testing. Genomic DNA for TCRB sequencing was extracted from EDTA blood using the DNeasy Blood and Tissue Kit. Taken from cysteine to phenylalanine, the CDR3 has 12 residues. Here the CDR3 DNA is all that survives: 36 bases in frame from base 1. Taken from the germline V gene (reference sequence), the CDR1 and CDR2 loops are LNHDA and SQIVND. The V and J ends are trimmed by 6 bases and 8 bases, leaving 11 bases between them.

The library relied on the immunoSEQ multiplex PCR assay. Rearranged TCR beta chain sequences were amplified with the hsTCRB Kit following the manufacturer's protocol. Sequencing of TCRB libraries was carried out on an Illumina MiSeq. Under the source paper's analysis protocol: Demultiplexing, trimming and gene mapping were performed with the kit vendor's proprietary platform. The table was pulled from immuneACCESS by TCRdb, which kept in-frame rearrangements only. Such tables lose some clones; where checked, under half of the loss comes from unresolved V genes, and the rest has no known cause. The V and J calls and clone size come from that table; D and trimming were worked out from the DNA. In all, the sample holds roughly 71,000 clones, and 80% to 90% of those were seen once. The ten largest make up over 2.5% of the sample. On this clone itself: Its binding antigen is unknown. Base qualities are missing; no much larger clone stands one base away.

Overall study outcomes, separate from this receptor: Availability determined which PBMC samples were chosen for TCRB deep sequencing. No apparent relationship was observed between pseudoprogression and alterations in the top peripheral T cell clonotypes detected by TCRB sequencing. The authors noted that analyses of patient blood samples could not be reproduced because of sample limitations. Immune responses induced by the vaccine were seen in 93.3% of patients across multiple MHC alleles.

The rearrangement joined TRBV19 to TRBJ2-1, with TRBD2 tentatively as D gene (5 bases match). The receptor's source is a young man with glioma. This sample comprised PBMCs, obtained from a glioma patient treated with radiotherapy, temozolomide or both. The CDR3 sequence is CASRPGLDEQFF. Read as DNA, the sequence is TGTGCCAGTAGGCCCGGACTCGATGAGCAGTTCTTC.